This T cell receptor beta chain was profiled in a study of T cell changes during pregnancy in multiple sclerosis. This clone occurred once. From germline, CDR1 is MDHEN and CDR2 SYDVKM. The CDR3 totals 13 residues. Between the trimmed V and J ends, which lost 6 bases and 5 bases, there was a span of 14 bases. Sequenced by immunoSEQ multiplex PCR; TCRdb stores in-frame clones only, minus some. The table lists approximately 52,000 clones, approximately 92% of them singletons. The gene calls are TRBV28 and TRBJ2-7; D perhaps matches TRBD1 (6 bases). Specimen: CD4+ T cells from peripheral blood mononuclear cells, collected in the third trimester of pregnancy. This TCR derives from a female donor with multiple sclerosis, enrolled in a pregnancy study. This chain's CDR3 is CASRMTGLHEQYF. CDR3 DNA sequence: TGTGCCAGCAGGATGACAGGTTTACACGAGCAGTACTTC.